The 6 T cell receptor beta chains below all came from one sample that was sequenced in a study of T cell repertoires in cytomegalovirus infection. TCRdb reanalysed the reads using MiXCR and keeps one entry per CDR3 protein. The sample records about 600,000 distinct CDR3 sequences, around 24% being singletons. The sequencing sample was made of CD8+ T cells from PBMCs. These receptor sequences come from a human donor in good health (CMV status not recorded). Some clones in this sample may be carry-over from other donors' samples.

V is TRBV6-6 and J is TRBJ2-3; 7 bases are shared with TRBD2. CDR3 length: 15 amino acids. CDR1 and CDR2 (germline): MNHNY, SVGAGI (reference sequence). Trimming removed 6 bases from V and 5 bases from J; junction bases left unmatched: 11. CDR3 DNA: TGTGCCAGCAGCCCCGTGGTAGCGGGCCTAGATACGCAGTATTTT. Translating it yields CASSPVVAGLDTQYF.

This clonotype was detected a few times. One end of the junction is discordant with germline, which a read error may explain. The genes are TRBV11-2 and TRBJ1-2, with D unclear. CDR1 and CDR2 from the germline V gene are SGHAT and FQNNGV. The CDR3 loop spans 12 amino acids. The CDR3 DNA sequence: TGTGCCAGCAGCTTAGCCGGGAGGGATTACGACTTC. This translates into CASSLAGRDYDF.

This clonotype was detected ten times or more. The chain links TRBV12-3 or TRBV12-4 to TRBJ1-4, with a tentative D call TRBD1 (6 bases). Trimming took off 5 bases at V and 7 bases at J, with 14 bases between the two ends. The CDR3 contains 14 residues. This chain's CDR3 is CASSRAGVLEKLFF. The DNA of the CDR3 is TGTGCCAGCAGTCGGGCAGGGGTCCTTGAAAAACTGTTTTTT.

The rearrangement uses TRBV14 and TRBJ2-1, with 11 bases matching TRBD2. CDR3 length: 14 amino acids. From germline, CDR1 is SGHDN and CDR2 FVKESK. V lost 4 bases and J lost 8; bases outside the gene matches: 4. CDR3 sequence: CASSLTSGDYEQFF. The CDR3 DNA is TGTGCCAGCAGCCTGACTAGCGGGGACTATGAGCAGTTCTTC.

A word on this clonotype: Just one base apart from a much larger clone, this may be a read error. V usage is TRBV12-3 or TRBV12-4 and J usage is TRBJ2-5; 7 bases match TRBD1. The V and J ends lost 7 bases and 4 bases, in that order; junction bases with no gene match: 9. The CDR3 sequence is 14 residues long. The CDR3, as DNA: TGTGCCAGCACCGGGACAGCGGCCGTAGAGACCCAGTACTTC. Translated: CASTGTAAVETQYF.

This clonotype came up many times. The rearrangement uses TRBV12-3 or TRBV12-4 and TRBJ2-1; D gene uncertain. The CDR3 is made up of 12 amino acids. V was cut by 6 bases and J by 6 bases, with 9 bases left in between. The CDR3 region has the DNA TGTGCCAGCAGCTTGTATGGCAATGAGCAGTTCTTC. This gives the protein CASSLYGNEQFF.